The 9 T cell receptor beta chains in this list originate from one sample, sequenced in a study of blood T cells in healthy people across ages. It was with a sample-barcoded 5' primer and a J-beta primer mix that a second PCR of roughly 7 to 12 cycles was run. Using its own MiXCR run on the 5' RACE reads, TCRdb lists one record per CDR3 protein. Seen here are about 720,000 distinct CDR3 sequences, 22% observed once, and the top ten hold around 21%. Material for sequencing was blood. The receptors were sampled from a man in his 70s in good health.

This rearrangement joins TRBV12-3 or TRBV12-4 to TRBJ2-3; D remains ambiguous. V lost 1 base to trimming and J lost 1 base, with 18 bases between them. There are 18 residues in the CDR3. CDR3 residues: CASSLGLALFKGTDTQYF. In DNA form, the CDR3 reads TGTGCCAGCAGTTTAGGTCTGGCCCTATTCAAAGGCACAGATACGCAGTATTTT.

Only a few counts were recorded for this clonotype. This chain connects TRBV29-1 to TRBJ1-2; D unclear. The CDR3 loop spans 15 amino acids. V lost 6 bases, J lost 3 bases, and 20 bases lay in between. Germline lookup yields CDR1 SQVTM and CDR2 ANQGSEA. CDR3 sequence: CSVYGTGRRDYGYTF. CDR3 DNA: TGCAGCGTGTACGGTACGGGGAGGAGGGACTATGGCTACACCTTC.

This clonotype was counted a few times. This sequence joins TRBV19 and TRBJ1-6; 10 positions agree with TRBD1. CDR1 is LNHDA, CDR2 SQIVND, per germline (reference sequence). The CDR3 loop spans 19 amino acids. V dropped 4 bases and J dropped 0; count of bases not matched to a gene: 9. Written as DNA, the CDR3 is TGTGCCAGTAGTAGAACCGGGACAGGGGATCACTCCTATAATTCACCCCTCCACTTT. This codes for CASSRTGTGDHSYNSPLHF.

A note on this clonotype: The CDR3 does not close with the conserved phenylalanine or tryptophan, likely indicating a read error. CDR3 in amino acids: CASSSGSAQDEQYC. The CDR3 DNA follows: TGTGCCAGCAGTTCCGGGTCTGCGCAGGACGAGCAGTACTGC. The rearrangement links TRBV28 to TRBJ2-1; no firm D call. The DNA end favors TRBJ2-7, so the J call may be wrong. The CDR3 contains 14 residues. CDR1 is MDHEN and CDR2 is SYDVKM in the germline V gene.

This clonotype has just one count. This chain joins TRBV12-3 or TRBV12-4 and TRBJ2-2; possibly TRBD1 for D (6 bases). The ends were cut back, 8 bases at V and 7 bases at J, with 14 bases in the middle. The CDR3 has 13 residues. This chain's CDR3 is CASSGHRGGELFF. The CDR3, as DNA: TGTGCCAGCTCGGGACATCGGGGCGGGGAGCTGTTTTTT.

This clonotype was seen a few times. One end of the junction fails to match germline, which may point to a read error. The CDR3 loop is CSARDFFERSVGVSGELFF. CDR3 sequence (DNA): TGCAGTGCCAGAGATTTTTTTGAGCGTTCGGTTGGGGTGTCCGGGGAGCTGTTTTTT. The V gene is TRBV20-1, the J gene TRBJ2-2, with D unresolved. CDR3 length equals 19 residues. Per germline, CDR1 DFQATT and CDR2 SNEGSKA (reference sequence).

The CDR3, as DNA: TGTGCCAGCAGTTTATCGGGAGGGGTGGGCAAATCCCAGCCCCAGCATTTT. This codes for CASSLSGGVGKSQPQHF. This chain links TRBV27 with TRBJ1-5; tentative D call: TRBD1 (5 bases). Looked up from germline, CDR1 is MNHEY and CDR2 is SMNVEV (reference sequence). CDR3 length: 17 amino acids. The V end was cut by 0 bases, the J end by 7 bases, with 19 bases between.

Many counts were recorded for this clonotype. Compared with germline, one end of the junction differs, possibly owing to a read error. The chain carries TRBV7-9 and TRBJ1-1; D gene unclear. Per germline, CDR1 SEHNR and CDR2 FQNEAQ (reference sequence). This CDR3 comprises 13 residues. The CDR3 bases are TGTGCCAGCACCTTAGGAACGGGCGTTGAAGCTTTCTTT. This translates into CASTLGTGVEAFF.

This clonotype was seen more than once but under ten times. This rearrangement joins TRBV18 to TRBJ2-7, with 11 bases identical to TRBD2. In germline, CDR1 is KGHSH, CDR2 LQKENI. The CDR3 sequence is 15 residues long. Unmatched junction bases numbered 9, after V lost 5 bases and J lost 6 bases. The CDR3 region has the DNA TGTGCCAGCTCAACACTAGCGGGAGTGTCAAGCGAGCAGTACGTC. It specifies CASSTLAGVSSEQYV.